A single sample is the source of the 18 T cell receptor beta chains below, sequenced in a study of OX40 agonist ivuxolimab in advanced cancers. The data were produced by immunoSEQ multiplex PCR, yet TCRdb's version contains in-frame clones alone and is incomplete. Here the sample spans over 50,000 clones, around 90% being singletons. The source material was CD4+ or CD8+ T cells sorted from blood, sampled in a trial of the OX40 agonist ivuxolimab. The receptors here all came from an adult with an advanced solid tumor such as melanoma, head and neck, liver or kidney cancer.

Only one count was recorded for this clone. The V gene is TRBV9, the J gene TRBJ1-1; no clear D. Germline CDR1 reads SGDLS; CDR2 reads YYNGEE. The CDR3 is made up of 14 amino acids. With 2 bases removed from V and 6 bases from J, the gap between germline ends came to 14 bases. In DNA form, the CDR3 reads TGTGCCAGCAGCGTGGCTAGCATTAAAGCTGAAGCTTTCTTT. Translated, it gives CASSVASIKAEAFF.

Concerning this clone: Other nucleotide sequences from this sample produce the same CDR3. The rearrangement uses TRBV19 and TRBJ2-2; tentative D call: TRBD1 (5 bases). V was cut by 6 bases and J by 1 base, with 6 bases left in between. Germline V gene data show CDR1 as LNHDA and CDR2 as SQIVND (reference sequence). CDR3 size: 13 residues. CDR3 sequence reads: CASRTGNTGELFF. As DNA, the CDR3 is TGTGCCAGTAGAACAGGGAACACCGGGGAGCTGTTTTTT. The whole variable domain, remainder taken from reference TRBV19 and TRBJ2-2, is DGGITQSPKYLFRKEGQNVTLSCEQNLNHDAMYWYRQDPGQGLRLIYYSQIVNDFQKGDIAEGYSVSREKKESFPLTVTSAQKNPTAFYLCASRTGNTGELFFGEGSRLTVL.

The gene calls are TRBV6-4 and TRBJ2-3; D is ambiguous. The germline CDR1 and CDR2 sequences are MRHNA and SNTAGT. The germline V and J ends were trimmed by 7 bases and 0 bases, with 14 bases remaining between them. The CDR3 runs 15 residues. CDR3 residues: CASTWDSSSTDTQYF. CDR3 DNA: TGTGCCAGCACCTGGGATAGCTCCAGCACAGATACGCAGTATTTT.

The CDR3 sequence is CASVPLQVAKNIQYF. CDR3 bases: TGTGCTAGTGTCCCCCTACAGGTAGCCAAAAACATTCAGTACTTC. The chain combines TRBV12-5 with TRBJ2-4, with D tentatively TRBD1 (5 bases). V was clipped by 7 bases and J by 0 bases, with 13 bases between them. Germline V gene sequence: CDR1 LGHNT, CDR2 FRNRAP. The CDR3 covers 15 residues.

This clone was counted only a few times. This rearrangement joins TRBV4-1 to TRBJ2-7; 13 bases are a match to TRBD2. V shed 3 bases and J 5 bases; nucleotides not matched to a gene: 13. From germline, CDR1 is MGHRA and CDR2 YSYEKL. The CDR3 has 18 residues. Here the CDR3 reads CASSHIDMGLAGPNEQYF. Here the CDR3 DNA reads TGCGCCAGCAGCCACATCGATATGGGACTAGCGGGACCTAACGAGCAGTACTTC.

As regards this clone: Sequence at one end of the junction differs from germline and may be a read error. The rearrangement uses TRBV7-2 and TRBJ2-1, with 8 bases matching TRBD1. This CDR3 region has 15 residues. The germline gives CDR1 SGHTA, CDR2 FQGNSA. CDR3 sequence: CASSFQDREVGKTVF. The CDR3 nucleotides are TGTGCCAGCAGCTTCCAGGACAGGGAGGTTGGGAAGACGGTCTTC.

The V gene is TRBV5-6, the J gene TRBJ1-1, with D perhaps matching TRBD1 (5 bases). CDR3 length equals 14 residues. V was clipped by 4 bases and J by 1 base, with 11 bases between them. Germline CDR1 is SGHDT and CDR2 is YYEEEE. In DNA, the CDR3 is TGTGCCAGCAGCCCAGGGAGGAAGAACACTGAAGCTTTCTTT. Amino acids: CASSPGRKNTEAFF.

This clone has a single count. The chain's CDR3 is CASSPPQGATYEQYF. CDR3 sequence (DNA): TGTGCCAGCTCACCCCCACAGGGGGCTACGTACGAGCAGTACTTC. The chain couples TRBV18 to TRBJ2-7, with 9 positions matching TRBD1. The CDR3 length is 15 residues. Germline trimming cut 3 bases from V and 4 bases from J; bases unmatched to any gene: 7. Germline V gives CDR1 KGHSH, CDR2 LQKENI. Variable domain in full (rest from reference TRBV18 and TRBJ2-7): NAGVMQNPRHLVRRRGQEARLRCSPMKGHSHVYWYRQLPEEGLKFMVYLQKENIIDESGMPKERFSAEFPKEGPSILRIQQVVRGDSAAYFCASSPPQGATYEQYFGPGTRLTVT.

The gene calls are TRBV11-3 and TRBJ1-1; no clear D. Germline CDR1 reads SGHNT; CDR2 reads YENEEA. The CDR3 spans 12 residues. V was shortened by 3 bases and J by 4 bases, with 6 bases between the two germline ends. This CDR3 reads CASSFRGTEAFF. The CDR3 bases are TGTGCCAGCAGCTTCCGGGGCACTGAAGCTTTCTTT.

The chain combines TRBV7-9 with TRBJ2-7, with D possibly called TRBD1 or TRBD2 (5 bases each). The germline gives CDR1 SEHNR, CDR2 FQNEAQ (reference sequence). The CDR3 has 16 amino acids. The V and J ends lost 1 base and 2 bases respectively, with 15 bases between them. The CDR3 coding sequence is TGTGCCAGCAGCTTAGGGGCGTGGGGGAGTCCCTACGAGCAGTACTTC. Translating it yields CASSLGAWGSPYEQYF.

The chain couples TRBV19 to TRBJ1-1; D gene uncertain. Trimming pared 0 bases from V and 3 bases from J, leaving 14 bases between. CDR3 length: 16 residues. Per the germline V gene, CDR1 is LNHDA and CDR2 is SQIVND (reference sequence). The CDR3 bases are TGTGCCAGTAGTATAGATCATTCGGTGTTGTACACTGAAGCTTTCTTT. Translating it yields CASSIDHSVLYTEAFF.

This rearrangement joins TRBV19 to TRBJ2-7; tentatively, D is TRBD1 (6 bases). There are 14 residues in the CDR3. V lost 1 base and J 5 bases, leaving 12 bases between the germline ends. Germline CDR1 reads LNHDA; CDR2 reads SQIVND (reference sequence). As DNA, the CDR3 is TGTGCCAGTAGTATAGCCCAGGGGCGGGACGAGCAGTACTTC. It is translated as CASSIAQGRDEQYF.

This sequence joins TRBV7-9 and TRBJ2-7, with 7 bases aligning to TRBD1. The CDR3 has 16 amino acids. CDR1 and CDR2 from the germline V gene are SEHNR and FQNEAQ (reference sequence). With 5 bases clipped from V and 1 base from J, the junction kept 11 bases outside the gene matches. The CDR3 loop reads CASSPLGTELSYEQYF. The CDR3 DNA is TGTGCCAGCAGCCCCTTAGGGACAGAACTTTCCTACGAGCAGTACTTC.

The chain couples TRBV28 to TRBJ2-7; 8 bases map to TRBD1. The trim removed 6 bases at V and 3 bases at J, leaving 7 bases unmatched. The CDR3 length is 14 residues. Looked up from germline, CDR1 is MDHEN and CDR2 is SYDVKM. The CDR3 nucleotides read TGTGCCAGCAGACTACCGGGACAGGTCTACGAGCAGTACTTC. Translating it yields CASRLPGQVYEQYF.

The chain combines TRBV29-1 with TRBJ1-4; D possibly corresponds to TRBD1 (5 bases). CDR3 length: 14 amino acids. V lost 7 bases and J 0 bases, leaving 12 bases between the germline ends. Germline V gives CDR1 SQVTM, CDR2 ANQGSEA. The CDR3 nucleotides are TGCAGCGCTGGTAAAGGGGCAACTAATGAAAAACTGTTTTTT. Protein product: CSAGKGATNEKLFF.

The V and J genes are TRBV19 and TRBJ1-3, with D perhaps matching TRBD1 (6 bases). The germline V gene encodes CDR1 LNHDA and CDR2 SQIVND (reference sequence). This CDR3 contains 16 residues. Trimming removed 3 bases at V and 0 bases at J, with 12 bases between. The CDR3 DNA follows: TGTGCCAGTAGTATGGAAGGGGGATTCTCTGGAAACACCATATATTTT. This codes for CASSMEGGFSGNTIYF.

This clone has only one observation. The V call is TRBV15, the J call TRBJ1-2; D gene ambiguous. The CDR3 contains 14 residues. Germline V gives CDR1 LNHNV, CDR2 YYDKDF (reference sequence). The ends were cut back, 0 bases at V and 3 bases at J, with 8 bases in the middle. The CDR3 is CATSRDGVHYGYTF. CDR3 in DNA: TGTGCCACCAGCAGAGATGGGGTCCACTATGGCTACACCTTC.

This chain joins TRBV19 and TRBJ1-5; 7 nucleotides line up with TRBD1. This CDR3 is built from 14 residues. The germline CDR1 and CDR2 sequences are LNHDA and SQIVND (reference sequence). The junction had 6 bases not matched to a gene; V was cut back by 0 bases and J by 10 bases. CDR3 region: CASSIERGRSPQHF. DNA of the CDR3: TGTGCCAGTAGTATAGAAAGGGGGCGCAGCCCCCAGCATTTT.